The rows below give T cell receptor beta chains drawn from one sample of a study of shared clonotypes between healthy human individuals. Assay: immunoSEQ multiplex PCR; the TCRdb copy retains only in-frame clones and omits some. The sample contains around 330,000 clones, around 72% of which appear only once. The sequenced sample was memory CD4+ T cells sorted from blood. These TCRs come from a man aged 30 to 39 in good health. CDR3s include the opening cysteine and the closing phenylalanine or tryptophan. The order of the fields is J gene, V gene, D gene, clone size, CDR3 protein, CDR3 DNA. A D gene is named only where the DNA matches it firmly. The size of a clone is reported for some rows only, either as once, few or many, or as a class for expanded clones.

TRBJ2-1	TRBV5-5	-	-	CASSFNEYEQFF	TGTGCCAGCAGCTTCAACGAGTATGAGCAGTTCTTC
TRBJ2-4	TRBV4-1	TRBD2	many	CASSQELSGGLAKNIQYF	TGCGCCAGCAGCCAAGAGTTGTCGGGGGGACTAGCCAAAAACATTCAGTACTTC
TRBJ1-1	TRBV6-5	-	many	CASSYSIITPNTEAFF	TGTGCCAGCAGTTACTCGATTATAACACCAAACACTGAAGCTTTCTTT
TRBJ1-5	TRBV19	-	-	CASIGPYSNQPQHF	TGTGCCAGTATTGGGCCCTATAGCAATCAGCCCCAGCATTTT
TRBJ1-1	TRBV13	TRBD1	few	CASSLSSGGTAKMNTEAFF	TGTGCCAGCAGCTTATCCTCCGGGGGGACAGCCAAGATGAACACTGAAGCTTTCTTT
TRBJ2-7	TRBV7-9	-	-	CASSPPAGGLGVLEQYF	TGTGCCAGCAGCCCTCCCGCTGGTGGACTCGGGGTCTTAGAGCAGTACTTC
TRBJ2-1	TRBV18	-	many	CASSPPVGTSSYNEQFF	TGTGCCAGCTCACCACCGGTCGGAACGAGCTCCTACAATGAGCAGTTCTTC
TRBJ2-2	TRBV7-8	-	-	CASSTRWTGELFF	TGTGCCAGCAGCACCCGCTGGACCGGGGAGCTGTTTTTT
TRBJ2-7	TRBV12-2	-	-	CASRLVGGYHEQYF	TGTGCAAGTCGCTTAGTGGGAGGGTACCACGAGCAGTACTTC
TRBJ2-3	TRBV7-7	TRBD1	-	CASSRGGWTDTQYF	TGTGCCAGCAGCCGAGGGGGCTGGACAGATACGCAGTATTTT
TRBJ1-3	TRBV7-7	-	-	CASSPSALGNTIYF	TGTGCTAGCAGCCCGAGCGCGCTTGGAAACACCATATATTTT
TRBJ1-3	TRBV11-2	-	-	CASRLGSTGNTIYF	TGTGCCAGCCGCTTGGGATCAACCGGAAACACCATATATTTT
TRBJ2-3	TRBV6-1	-	-	CASSEGYTQYF	TGTGCCAGCAGTGAAGGTTATACGCAGTATTTT
TRBJ2-1	TRBV11-3	-	-	CASSLFGGGIGEQFF	TGTGCCAGCAGCTTATTTGGGGGAGGCATCGGTGAGCAGTTCTTC
TRBJ2-7	TRBV2	-	-	CASTVSRSLFSPPQYF	TGTGCCAGCACGGTGTCTCGGAGCCTCTTTAGCCCCCCCCAGTACTTC
TRBJ1-2	TRBV4-1	TRBD1	-	CASSQDRDRSYGYTF	TGCGCCAGCAGCCAAGACAGGGACAGGAGCTATGGCTACACCTTC
TRBJ1-1	TRBV6-5	-	-	CASRTDSQKNTEAFF	TGTGCCAGCAGGACGGACTCACAGAAGAACACTGAAGCTTTCTTT
TRBJ2-1	TRBV9	TRBD2	many	CASSDTSGRGPYNEQFF	TGTGCCAGCAGTGATACTAGCGGGAGAGGCCCCTACAATGAGCAGTTCTTC
TRBJ2-1	TRBV6-1	TRBD1	-	CASSEQGAGWYNEQFF	TGTGCCAGCAGTGAACAGGGGGCCGGGTGGTACAATGAGCAGTTCTTC
TRBJ2-7	TRBV12-1	-	-	CASTLALQVTYEQYF	TGTGCCAGCACCCTGGCTCTGCAGGTCACCTACGAGCAGTACTTC
TRBJ2-7	TRBV28	-	once	CASRGRNGIYEQYF	TGTGCCAGCAGAGGCCGAAACGGGATCTACGAGCAGTACTTC
TRBJ2-1	TRBV7-3	-	-	CASSPNRNEQFF	TGTGCCAGCAGCCCCAACAGGAATGAGCAGTTCTTC
TRBJ2-2	TRBV2	TRBD2	few	CASSPGLAGELFF	TGTGCCAGCAGTCCCGGACTAGCCGGGGAGCTGTTTTTT
TRBJ2-7	TRBV5-8	-	-	CASSPRGRIWDEQYF	TGTGCCAGCAGCCCCAGAGGCCGAATATGGGACGAGCAGTACTTC
TRBJ2-7	TRBV5-1	-	-	CASSLVAGTTYEQYF	TGCGCCAGCAGCTTGGTCGCAGGGACGACTTACGAGCAGTACTTC
TRBJ1-5	TRBV4-2	-	-	CASSQDLPRPQHF	TGTGCCAGCAGCCAAGATCTTCCGCGGCCCCAGCATTTT
TRBJ1-2	TRBV6-5	-	once	CASSYSGDYGYTF	TGTGCCAGCAGTTACTCGGGAGACTATGGCTACACCTTC
TRBJ2-7	TRBV7-5	-	-	CARSTRRKEQYF	TGTGCCAGAAGCACCCGACGCAAGGAGCAGTACTTC
TRBJ2-7	TRBV19	TRBD2	-	CASSLAGGSTYEQYF	TGTGCCAGTAGCCTGGCGGGGGGCTCAACCTACGAGCAGTACTTC